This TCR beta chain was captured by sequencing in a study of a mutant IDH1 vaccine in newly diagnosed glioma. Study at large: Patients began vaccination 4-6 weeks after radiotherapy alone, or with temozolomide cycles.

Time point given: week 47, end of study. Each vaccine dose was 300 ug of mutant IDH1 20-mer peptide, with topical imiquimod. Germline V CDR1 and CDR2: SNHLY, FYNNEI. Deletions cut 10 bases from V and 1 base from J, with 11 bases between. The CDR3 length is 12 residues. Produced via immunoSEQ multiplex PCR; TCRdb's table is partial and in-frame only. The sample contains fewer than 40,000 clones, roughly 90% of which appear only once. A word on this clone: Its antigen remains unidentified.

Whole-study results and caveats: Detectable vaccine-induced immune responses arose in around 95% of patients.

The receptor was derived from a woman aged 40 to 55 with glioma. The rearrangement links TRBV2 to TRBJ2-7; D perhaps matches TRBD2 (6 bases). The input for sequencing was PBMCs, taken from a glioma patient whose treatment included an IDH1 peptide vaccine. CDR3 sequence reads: CAISAGSYEQYF. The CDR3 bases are TGTGCCATCTCCGCGGGGTCCTACGAGCAGTACTTC.